Listed below are T cell receptor beta chains from one sample, sequenced in a study of radiotherapy plus CTLA-4 blockade in lung cancer. Here immunoSEQ multiplex PCR was the method, and the copy in TCRdb shows in-frame clones only, minus some. The table lists roughly 77,000 clones, 74% of them singletons. This sample comprised peripheral blood, obtained from a patient treated with radiotherapy plus ipilimumab. The receptor source for this set is a human donor with non-small cell lung cancer whose response to radiotherapy plus ipilimumab could not be evaluated. CDR3s include the opening cysteine and the closing phenylalanine or tryptophan. A D gene is named only where the DNA matches it firmly. The size entry is marked missing in some rows and otherwise reads once, few, many or a size class.

TRBV5-4	TRBD1	TRBJ2-7	NA	TGTGCCAGCAGCCCCAGGACAGGGGTGAACTACGAGCAGTACTTC	CASSPRTGVNYEQYF
TRBV2	NA	TRBJ1-1	NA	TGTGCCAGCAGGGTGGGGGCTAGATACACTGAAGCTTTCTTT	CASRVGARYTEAFF
TRBV2	NA	TRBJ2-7	NA	TGTGCCAGCAGTGGTGCGGGTTTACCCCCCTACGAGCAGTACTTC	CASSGAGLPPYEQYF
TRBV7-6	TRBD2	TRBJ2-1	NA	TGTGCCAGCAGCCCGGGACTAGCGGGAACCAATGAGCAGTTCTTC	CASSPGLAGTNEQFF
TRBV4-1	NA	TRBJ2-7	NA	TGCGCCAGCAGCCAAAACAGGGGGGGCGCCTACGAGCAGTACTTC	CASSQNRGGAYEQYF
TRBV19	TRBD1	TRBJ1-2	few	TGTGCCAGTAGTATAGGACAGGGGGCTGGCTATGGCTACACCTTC	CASSIGQGAGYGYTF
TRBV10-3	TRBD2	TRBJ2-7	NA	TGTGCCATCAGTTCCCAGCGGGAGTACGAGCAGTACTTC	CAISSQREYEQYF
TRBV11-3	NA	TRBJ2-2	NA	TGTGCCAGCAGACCTACAGGGTCAGGGGACACCGGGGAGCTGTTTTTT	CASRPTGSGDTGELFF
TRBV7-6	TRBD2	TRBJ2-5	NA	TGTGCCAGCAGCTTAGCGGGGGGGGACGGGGAGACCCAGTACTTC	CASSLAGGDGETQYF
TRBV6-4	TRBD2	TRBJ2-1	NA	TGTGCCAGCAGTCCTTCGACTAGCGGGGGGTCTGGTGAGCAGTTCTTC	CASSPSTSGGSGEQFF
TRBV6-6	TRBD1	TRBJ1-1	NA	TGTGCCAGCAGTTTCGGACAGGGCCGCATGAACACTGAAGCTTTCTTT	CASSFGQGRMNTEAFF
TRBV7-3	TRBD2	TRBJ2-3	NA	TGTGCCAGCAGCTTCGAGGGGCGCGAGGCGGGGGGAGATACGCAGTATTTT	CASSFEGREAGGDTQYF
TRBV7-9	NA	TRBJ1-2	NA	TGTGCCAGCAGCTTAGCCTCTACTACGGATGGCTACACCTTC	CASSLASTTDGYTF
TRBV9	NA	TRBJ2-7	NA	TGTGCCAGCAGCTCTAGGACCACCGCGGGCGAGCAGTACTTC	CASSSRTTAGEQYF
TRBV7-2	NA	TRBJ2-7	NA	TGTGCCAGCAGCGGCGACAGGTTCTCCTACGAGCAGTACTTC	CASSGDRFSYEQYF
TRBV2	NA	TRBJ1-6	NA	TGTGCCAGCAGTGCGGTCGCAGGGATTAATTCACCCCTCCACTTT	CASSAVAGINSPLHF
TRBV5-1	NA	TRBJ1-2	once	TGCGCCAGCAGCCCTGACAATCCCGGCTACACCTTC	CASSPDNPGYTF
TRBV7-8	TRBD2	TRBJ2-1	few	TGTGCCAGCAGCTTAGGACTAGCGGGAATGCGGTATGCGAATGAGCAGTTCTTC	CASSLGLAGMRYANEQFF
TRBV5-6	TRBD2	TRBJ2-7	NA	TGTGCCAGCAGACTCGGACTAGCGGGGGATAGCTACGAGCAGTACTTC	CASRLGLAGDSYEQYF
TRBV7-9	TRBD1	TRBJ1-2	few	TGTGCCAGCAGCCTAGGACAGGGGCCGAGTTATGGCTACACCTTC	CASSLGQGPSYGYTF
TRBV19	NA	TRBJ2-3	NA	TGTGCCAGTAGTATGGAAGAGGCCACCAGGGTTACGCAGTATTTT	CASSMEEATRVTQYF
TRBV30	NA	TRBJ2-1	NA	TGTGCCTGGAGTGTAGTGGGAGAAAGGGACAATGAGCAGTTCTTC	CAWSVVGERDNEQFF
TRBV5-1	NA	TRBJ2-5	NA	TGCGCCAGCAGCCCAACTAGCCAGTCGGAGACCCAGTACTTC	CASSPTSQSETQYF